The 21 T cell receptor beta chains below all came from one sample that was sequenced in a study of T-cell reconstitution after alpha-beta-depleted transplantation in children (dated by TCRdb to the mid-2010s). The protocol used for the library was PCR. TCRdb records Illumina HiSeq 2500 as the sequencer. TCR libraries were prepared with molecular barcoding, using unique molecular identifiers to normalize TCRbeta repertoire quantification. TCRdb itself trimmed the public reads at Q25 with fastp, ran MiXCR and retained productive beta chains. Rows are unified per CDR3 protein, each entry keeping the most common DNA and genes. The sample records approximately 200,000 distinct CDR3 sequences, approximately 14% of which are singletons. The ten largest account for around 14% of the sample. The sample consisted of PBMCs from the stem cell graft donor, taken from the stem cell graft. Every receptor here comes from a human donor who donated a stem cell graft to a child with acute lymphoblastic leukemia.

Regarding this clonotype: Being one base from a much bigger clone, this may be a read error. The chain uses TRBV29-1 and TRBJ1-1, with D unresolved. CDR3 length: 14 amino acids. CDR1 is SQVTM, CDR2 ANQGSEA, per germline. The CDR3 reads CNVVPGRKNTEAFF. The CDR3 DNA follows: TGCAACGTGGTGCCGGGCAGGAAGAACACTGAAGCTTTCTTT.

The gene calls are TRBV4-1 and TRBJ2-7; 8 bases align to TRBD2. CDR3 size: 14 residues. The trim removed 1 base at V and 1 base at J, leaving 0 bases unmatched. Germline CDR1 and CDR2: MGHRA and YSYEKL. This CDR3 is CASSQVAGSYEQYF. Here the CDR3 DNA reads TGCGCCAGCAGCCAAGTAGCGGGGTCCTACGAGCAGTACTTC.

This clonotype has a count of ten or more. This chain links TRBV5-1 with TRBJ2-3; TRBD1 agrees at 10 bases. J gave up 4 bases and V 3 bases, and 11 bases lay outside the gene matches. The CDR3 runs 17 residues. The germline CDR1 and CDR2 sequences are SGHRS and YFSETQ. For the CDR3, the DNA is TGCGCCAGCAGCTGGGGACAGGGGCCAGGGGTCCCAGATACGCAGTATTTT. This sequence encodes CASSWGQGPGVPDTQYF.

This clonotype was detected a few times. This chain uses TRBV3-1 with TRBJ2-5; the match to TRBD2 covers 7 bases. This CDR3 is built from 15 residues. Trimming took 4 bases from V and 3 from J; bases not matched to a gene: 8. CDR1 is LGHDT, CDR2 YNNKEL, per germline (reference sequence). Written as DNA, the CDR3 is TGTGCCAGCAGCCGGGCTACCCTAGCGGAAGAGACCCAGTACTTC. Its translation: CASSRATLAEETQYF.

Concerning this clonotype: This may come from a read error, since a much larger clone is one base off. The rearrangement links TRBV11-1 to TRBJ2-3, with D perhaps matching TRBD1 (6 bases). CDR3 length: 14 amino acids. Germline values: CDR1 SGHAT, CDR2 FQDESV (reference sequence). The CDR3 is CASSTGQLTDTHYF. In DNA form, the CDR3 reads TGTGCCAGCAGCACCGGACAGCTCACAGATACGCACTATTTT.

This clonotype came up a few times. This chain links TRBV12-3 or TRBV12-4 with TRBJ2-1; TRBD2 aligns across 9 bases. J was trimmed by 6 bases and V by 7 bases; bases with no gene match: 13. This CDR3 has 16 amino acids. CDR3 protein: CASMSGTSWRSNEQFF. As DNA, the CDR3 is TGTGCCAGCATGTCGGGGACTAGCTGGCGGAGCAATGAGCAGTTCTTC.

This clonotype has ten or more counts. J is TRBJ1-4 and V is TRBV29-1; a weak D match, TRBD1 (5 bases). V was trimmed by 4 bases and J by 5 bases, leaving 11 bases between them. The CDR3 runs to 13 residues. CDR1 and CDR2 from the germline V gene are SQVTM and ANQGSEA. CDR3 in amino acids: CSVVGGTNEKLFF. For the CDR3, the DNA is TGCAGCGTTGTCGGGGGGACGAATGAAAAACTGTTTTTT.

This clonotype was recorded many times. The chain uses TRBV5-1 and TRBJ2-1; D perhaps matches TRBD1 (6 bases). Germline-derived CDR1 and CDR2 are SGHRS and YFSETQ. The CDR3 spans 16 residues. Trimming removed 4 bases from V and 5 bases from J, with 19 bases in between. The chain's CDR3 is CASSLTGTQMDNEQFF. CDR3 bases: TGCGCCAGCAGCCTAACCGGGACACAGATGGACAATGAGCAGTTCTTC.

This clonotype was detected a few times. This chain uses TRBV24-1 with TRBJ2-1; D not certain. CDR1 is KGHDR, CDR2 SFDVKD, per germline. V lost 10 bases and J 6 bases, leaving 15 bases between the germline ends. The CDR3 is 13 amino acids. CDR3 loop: CATSGGPRNEQFF. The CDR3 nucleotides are TGTGCCACTTCCGGTGGCCCCCGCAATGAGCAGTTCTTC.

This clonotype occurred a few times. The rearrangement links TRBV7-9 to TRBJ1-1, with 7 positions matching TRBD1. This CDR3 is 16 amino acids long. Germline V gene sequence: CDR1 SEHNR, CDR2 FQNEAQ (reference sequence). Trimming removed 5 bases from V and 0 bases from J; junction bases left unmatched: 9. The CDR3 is CASSQNRGRMNTEAFF. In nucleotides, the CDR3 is TGTGCCAGCAGCCAAAACAGGGGTCGAATGAACACTGAAGCTTTCTTT.

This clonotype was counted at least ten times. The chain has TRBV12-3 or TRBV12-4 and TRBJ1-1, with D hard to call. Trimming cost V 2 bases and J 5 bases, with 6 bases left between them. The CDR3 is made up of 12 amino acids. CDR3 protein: CASSLHSTEAFF. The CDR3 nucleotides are TGTGCCAGCAGTTTACACTCGACTGAAGCTTTCTTT.

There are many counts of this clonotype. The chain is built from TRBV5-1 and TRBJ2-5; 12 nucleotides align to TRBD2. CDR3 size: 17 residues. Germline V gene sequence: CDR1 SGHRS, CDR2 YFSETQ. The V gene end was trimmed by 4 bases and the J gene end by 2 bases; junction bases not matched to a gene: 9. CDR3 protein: CASSLPRLAGGQETQYF. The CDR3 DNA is TGCGCCAGCAGCCTTCCAAGGCTAGCGGGAGGGCAAGAGACCCAGTACTTC.

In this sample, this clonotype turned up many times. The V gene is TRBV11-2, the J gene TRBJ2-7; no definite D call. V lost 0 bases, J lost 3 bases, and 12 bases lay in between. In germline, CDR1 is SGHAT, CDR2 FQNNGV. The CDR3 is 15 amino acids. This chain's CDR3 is CASSLDRVMNYEQYF. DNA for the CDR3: TGTGCCAGCAGCTTAGATAGGGTAATGAACTACGAGCAGTACTTC.

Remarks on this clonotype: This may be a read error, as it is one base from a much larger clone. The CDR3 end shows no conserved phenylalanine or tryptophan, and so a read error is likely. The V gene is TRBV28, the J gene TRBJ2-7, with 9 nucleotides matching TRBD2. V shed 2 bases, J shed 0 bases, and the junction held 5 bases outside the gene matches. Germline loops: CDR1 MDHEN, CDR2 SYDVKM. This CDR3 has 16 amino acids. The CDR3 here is CASSLVTSGSSYEQYI. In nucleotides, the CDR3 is TGTGCCAGCAGTTTAGTAACTAGCGGGTCCTCCTACGAGCAGTACATC.

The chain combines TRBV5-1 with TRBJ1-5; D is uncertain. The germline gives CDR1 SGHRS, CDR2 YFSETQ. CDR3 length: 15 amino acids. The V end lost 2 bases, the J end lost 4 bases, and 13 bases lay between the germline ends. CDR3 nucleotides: TGCGCCAGCAGCTTCGGGGAGGGCCGGAATCAGCCCCAGCATTTT. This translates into CASSFGEGRNQPQHF.

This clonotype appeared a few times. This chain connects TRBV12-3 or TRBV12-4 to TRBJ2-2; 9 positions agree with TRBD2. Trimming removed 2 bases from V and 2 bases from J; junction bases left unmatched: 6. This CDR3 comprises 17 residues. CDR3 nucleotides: TGTGCCAGCAGTTTACGGAGGCTAGCGGGAAACACCGGGGAGCTGTTTTTT. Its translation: CASSLRRLAGNTGELFF.

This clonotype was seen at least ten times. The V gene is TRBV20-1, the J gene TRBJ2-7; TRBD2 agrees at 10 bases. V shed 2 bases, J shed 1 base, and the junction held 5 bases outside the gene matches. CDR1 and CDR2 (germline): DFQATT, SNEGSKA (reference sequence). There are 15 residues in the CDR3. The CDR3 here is CSARIRTSGSYEQYF. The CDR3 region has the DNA TGCAGTGCTAGAATCCGGACTAGCGGATCCTACGAGCAGTACTTC.

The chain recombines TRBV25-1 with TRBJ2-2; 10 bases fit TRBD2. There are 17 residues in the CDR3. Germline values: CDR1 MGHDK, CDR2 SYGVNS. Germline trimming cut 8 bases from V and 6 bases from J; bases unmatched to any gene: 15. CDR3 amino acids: CASGPPLAGVLPGELFF. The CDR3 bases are TGTGCCAGCGGCCCCCCGCTAGCGGGAGTCCTCCCCGGGGAGCTGTTTTTT.

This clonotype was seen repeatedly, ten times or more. The CDR3 DNA reads as TGCAGTGCTTTCAGACTAGCGGGAGTAACTAAGGAGTCCGGGGAGCTGTTTTTT. Its translation: CSAFRLAGVTKESGELFF. The chain employs TRBV20-1 and TRBJ2-2, with 12 bases that match TRBD2. The length of the CDR3 is 18 residues. CDR1 and CDR2 from the germline V gene are DFQATT and SNEGSKA (reference sequence). V gave up 5 bases and J gave up 6 bases; unmatched junction bases: 16.

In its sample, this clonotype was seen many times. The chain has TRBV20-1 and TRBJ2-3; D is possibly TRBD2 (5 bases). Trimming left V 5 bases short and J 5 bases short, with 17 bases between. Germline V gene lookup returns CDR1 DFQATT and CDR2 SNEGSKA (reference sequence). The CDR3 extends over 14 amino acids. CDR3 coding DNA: TGCAGTGCTGGGGTAACGGGATGGGTAGATACGCAGTATTTT. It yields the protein CSAGVTGWVDTQYF.

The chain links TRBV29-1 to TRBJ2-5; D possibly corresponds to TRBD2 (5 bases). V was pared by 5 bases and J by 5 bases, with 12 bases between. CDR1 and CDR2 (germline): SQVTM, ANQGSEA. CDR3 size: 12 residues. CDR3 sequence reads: CSVRRGRETQYF. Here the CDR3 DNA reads TGCAGCGTTAGACGGGGTCGCGAGACCCAGTACTTC. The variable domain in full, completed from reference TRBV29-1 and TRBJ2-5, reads SAVISQKPSRDICQRGTSLTIQCQVDSQVTMMFWYRQQPGQSLTLIATANQGSEATYESGFVIDKFPISRPNLTFSTLTVSNMSPEDSSIYLCSVRRGRETQYFGPGTRLLVL.